The 18 T cell receptor beta chains given below trace back to one sample, sequenced in a study of spatial heterogeneity in lung cancer. A single record per CDR3 protein comes from TCRdb applying MiXCR to the 5' RACE reads. The sample yields about 9,000 distinct CDR3 sequences, roughly 6.3% seen once. Time point described: sample taken at primary tumor resection. General study results and limits: The study found that expanded intratumoral alpha and beta TCR counts tracked tumor mutation counts.

The antigens for these receptors are not known. The starting material was lung tumor tissue, obtained at surgery. Receptors originate from a male donor with early-stage non-small cell lung cancer.

This clonotype was counted at least ten times. The rearrangement joins TRBV5-1 to TRBJ1-3; 7 nucleotides match TRBD1. The CDR3 extends over 16 amino acids. Germline loops: CDR1 SGHRS, CDR2 YFSETQ. Trimming removed 3 bases from V and 0 bases from J; junction bases left unmatched: 6. CDR3 sequence reads: CASSSRDSRSGNTIYF. As DNA, the CDR3 is TGCGCCAGCAGCTCCCGGGACAGCCGCTCTGGAAACACCATATATTTT.

In its sample, this clonotype was seen many times. The CDR3 nucleotides read TGCGCCAGCAGTCGGCCGCGCAATCAGCCCCAGCATTTT. The encoded protein is CASSRPRNQPQHF. The chain couples TRBV5-1 to TRBJ1-5; D not certain. CDR1 is SGHRS and CDR2 is YFSETQ in the germline V gene. This CDR3 is 13 amino acids long. Trimming removed 5 bases from V and 2 bases from J, with 8 bases in between.

The rearrangement joins TRBV5-6 to TRBJ1-6; unclear D gene. Trimming stripped 1 base from V and 12 bases from J, with 8 bases between. The CDR3 consists of 12 residues. The germline V gene has CDR1 SGHDT and CDR2 YYEEEE. The CDR3 sequence is CASSLHGLPLHF. The CDR3 nucleotides read TGTGCCAGCAGCTTGCATGGGTTACCCCTCCACTTT.

This clonotype has a count of ten or more. This chain links TRBV7-2 with TRBJ2-5, with unresolved D. This CDR3 has 12 amino acids. V lost 0 bases, J lost 5 bases, and 4 bases lay in between. Germline lookup yields CDR1 SGHTA and CDR2 FQGNSA. The CDR3 DNA reads as TGTGCCAGCAGCTTAGCAGCGGAGACCCAGTACTTC. This sequence encodes CASSLAAETQYF.

The chain combines TRBV10-3 with TRBJ2-7, with TRBD1 matching over 10 bases. This CDR3 spans 15 amino acids. The J segment lost 5 bases and the V segment lost 0 bases, leaving 4 bases of the junction unmatched. Germline V gene data show CDR1 as ENHRY and CDR2 as SYGVKD. The CDR3 nucleotides read TGTGCCATCAGTGAGTCGGGACAGGGGAAGCACGAGCAGTACTTC. This codes for CAISESGQGKHEQYF.

This clonotype was recorded many times. The chain uses TRBV10-2 and TRBJ2-2; 13 bases are shared with TRBD2. This CDR3 region has 17 residues. The germline gives CDR1 WSHSY, CDR2 SAAADI. J gave up 3 bases and V 4 bases, and 5 bases lay outside the gene matches. Here the CDR3 DNA reads TGCGCCAGCAGTGGTACTAGCGGGGGGGCGGACACCGGGGAGCTGTTTTTT. Encoded protein: CASSGTSGGADTGELFF.

The V and J genes are TRBV11-3 and TRBJ2-3; tentative D call: TRBD2 (5 bases). Germline V gene data show CDR1 as SGHNT and CDR2 as YENEEA. The CDR3 is 16 amino acids. V was cut by 1 base and J by 1 base, with 12 bases left in between. The CDR3 spells CASSLGAVLGTDTQYF. CDR3 DNA: TGTGCCAGCAGCTTAGGAGCGGTACTGGGCACAGATACGCAGTATTTT.

This clonotype occurred a few times. J is TRBJ1-3 and V is TRBV6-6; D is uncertain. V was pared by 4 bases and J by 0 bases, with 13 bases between. Germline V gene data show CDR1 as MNHNY and CDR2 as SVGAGI (reference sequence). The CDR3 runs 16 residues. CDR3 sequence reads: CASSFPPGLSGNTIYF. The CDR3 bases are TGTGCCAGCAGTTTCCCCCCGGGCCTCTCTGGAAACACCATATATTTT.

Ten or more counts support this clonotype. The chain joins TRBV5-5 to TRBJ2-1, with TRBD1 identical over 8 bases. The CDR3 extends over 17 amino acids. CDR1 is SGHKS, CDR2 YYEKEE, per germline (reference sequence). The junction had 12 bases not matched to a gene; V was cut back by 4 bases and J by 3 bases. CDR3 coding DNA: TGTGCCAGCAGCACACTAGGACAGGGATTAAACTACAATGAGCAGTTCTTC. Its translation is CASSTLGQGLNYNEQFF.

This clonotype was recorded a few times. The chain joins TRBV2 to TRBJ2-2; D unclear. V shed 6 bases and J shed 2 bases, with 13 bases lying between them. The CDR3 loop spans 15 amino acids. In germline, CDR1 is SNHLY, CDR2 FYNNEI. The CDR3 DNA follows: TGTGCCAGCAGACTGGGTTCCTCAAACACCGGGGAGCTGTTTTTT. It is translated as CASRLGSSNTGELFF.

There are many counts of this clonotype. This sequence joins TRBV6-5 and TRBJ2-1; 11 bases are shared with TRBD2. The CDR3 length is 16 residues. V dropped 5 bases and J dropped 1; count of bases not matched to a gene: 4. Germline CDR1 reads MNHEY; CDR2 reads SVGAGI. CDR3 coding DNA: TGTGCCAGCAGTCCTACTAGCGGGGGATCCTACAATGAGCAGTTCTTC. Its protein is CASSPTSGGSYNEQFF.

This clonotype is large by share. The rearrangement uses TRBV7-9 and TRBJ2-3, with 7 bases identical to TRBD1. Trimming took 3 bases from V and 5 from J; bases not matched to a gene: 5. Germline CDR1 and CDR2: SEHNR and FQNEAQ (reference sequence). The CDR3 runs 14 residues. Here the CDR3 DNA reads TGTGCCAGCAGCTTCCAATCAGGGGGAGATACGCAGTATTTT. Protein product: CASSFQSGGDTQYF.

This clonotype was seen repeatedly, ten times or more. The chain links TRBV10-2 to TRBJ2-1; D is possibly TRBD1 (5 bases). The germline V gene has CDR1 WSHSY and CDR2 SAAADI. The CDR3 runs to 13 residues. Trimming left V 10 bases short and J 6 bases short, with 16 bases between. CDR3 nucleotides: TGCGCCATCTTACTTGGGGCCGGCAATGAGCAGTTCTTC. Its translation is CAILLGAGNEQFF.

Many counts were recorded for this clonotype. As DNA, the CDR3 is TGTGCCAGCAGCTTGATAGGGGCCGGACGGAACACTGAAGCTTTCTTT. Protein: CASSLIGAGRNTEAFF. The chain is built from TRBV5-6 and TRBJ1-1; tentatively, D is TRBD1 (5 bases). The CDR3 extends over 16 amino acids. In germline, CDR1 is SGHDT, CDR2 YYEEEE. Trimming cost V 1 base and J 1 base, with 14 bases left between them.

This clonotype came up many times. CDR3 DNA sequence: TGCGCCAGCAGCCAAGAGGGACTAGCGGGGAGGGACATTCAGTACTTC. As protein: CASSQEGLAGRDIQYF. The chain is built from TRBV4-1 and TRBJ2-4; 13 nucleotides agree with TRBD2. This CDR3 region has 16 residues. Germline trimming cut 0 bases from V and 8 bases from J; bases unmatched to any gene: 4. Germline-derived CDR1 and CDR2 are MGHRA and YSYEKL.

For this clonotype: A junction boundary mismatches the germline segment, possibly from a read error. V and J are TRBV7-6 and TRBJ2-1, with D hard to call. The CDR3 extends over 14 amino acids. The germline gives CDR1 SGHVS, CDR2 FNYEAQ. The CDR3 coding sequence is TGTGCCAGCAGCTTAGTTGGCACCTACAATGAGCAGATCTTC. It is translated as CASSLVGTYNEQIF. Full variable domain (remainder filled in from reference TRBV7-6 and TRBJ2-1): GAGVSQSPRYKVTKRGQDVALRCDPISGHVSLYWYRQALGQGPEFLTYFNYEAQQDKSGLPNDRFSAERPEGSISTLTIQRTEQRDSAMYRCASSLVGTYNEQIFGPGTRLTVL.

V usage is TRBV20-1 and J usage is TRBJ1-5, with D perhaps TRBD1 (6 bases). V dropped 3 bases and J dropped 2 bases, with 8 bases sitting between them. The CDR3 loop spans 13 amino acids. The germline gives CDR1 DFQATT, CDR2 SNEGSKA (reference sequence). CDR3 sequence (DNA): TGCAGTGCTAGGGGGGCGGGCAATCAGCCCCAGCATTTT. The encoded protein is CSARGAGNQPQHF.

The J gene is TRBJ1-1, the V gene TRBV5-1, with 9 bases identical to TRBD1. Trimming at V came to 5 bases and at J to 5 bases, leaving 7 bases not matched to a gene. Germline V gives CDR1 SGHRS, CDR2 YFSETQ. The length of the CDR3 is 14 residues. The chain's CDR3 is CASRTGGANTEAFF. The CDR3 DNA reads as TGCGCCAGCAGAACAGGGGGCGCAAATACTGAAGCTTTCTTT.